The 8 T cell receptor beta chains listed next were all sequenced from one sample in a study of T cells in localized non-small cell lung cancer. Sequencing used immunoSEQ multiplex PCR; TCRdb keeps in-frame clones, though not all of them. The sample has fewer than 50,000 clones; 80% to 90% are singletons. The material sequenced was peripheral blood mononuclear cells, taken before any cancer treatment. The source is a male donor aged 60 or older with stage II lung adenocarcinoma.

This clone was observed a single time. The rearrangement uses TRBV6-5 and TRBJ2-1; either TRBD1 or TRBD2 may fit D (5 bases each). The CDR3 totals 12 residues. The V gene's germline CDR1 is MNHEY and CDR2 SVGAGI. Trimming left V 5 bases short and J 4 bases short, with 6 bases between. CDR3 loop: CASSEGYNEQFF. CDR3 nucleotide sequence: TGTGCCAGCAGTGAGGGGTACAATGAGCAGTTCTTC.

CDR3 sequence: CASSLGQGALVTQYF. Here the CDR3 DNA reads TGTGCCAGCAGCTTGGGACAGGGGGCTCTAGTGACCCAGTACTTC. The J gene is TRBJ2-5, the V gene TRBV5-8; TRBD1 aligns across 10 bases. The ends lost 0 bases at V and 7 bases at J; junction bases unmatched: 6. The CDR3 consists of 15 residues. Germline CDR1 reads SGHTS; CDR2 reads YDEGEE. The full variable domain, rest sourced from reference TRBV5-8 and TRBJ2-5, is EAGVTQSPTHLIKTRGQQATLRCSPISGHTSVYWYQQALGLGLQFLLWYDEGEERNRGNFPPRFSGRQFPNYSSELNVNALELEDSALYLCASSLGQGALVTQYFGPGTRLLVL.

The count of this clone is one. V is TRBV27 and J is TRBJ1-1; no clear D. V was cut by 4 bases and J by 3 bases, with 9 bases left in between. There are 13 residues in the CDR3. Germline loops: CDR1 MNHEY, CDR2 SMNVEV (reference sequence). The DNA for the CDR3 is TGTGCCAGCAGTTCCCTGACTTACACTGAAGCTTTCTTT. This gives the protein CASSSLTYTEAFF.

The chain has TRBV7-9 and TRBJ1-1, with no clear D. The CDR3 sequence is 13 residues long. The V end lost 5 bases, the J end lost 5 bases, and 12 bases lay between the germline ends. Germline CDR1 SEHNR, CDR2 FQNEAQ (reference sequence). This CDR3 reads CASSLQIGTEAFF. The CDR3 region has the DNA TGTGCCAGCAGCCTTCAAATCGGGACTGAAGCTTTCTTT.

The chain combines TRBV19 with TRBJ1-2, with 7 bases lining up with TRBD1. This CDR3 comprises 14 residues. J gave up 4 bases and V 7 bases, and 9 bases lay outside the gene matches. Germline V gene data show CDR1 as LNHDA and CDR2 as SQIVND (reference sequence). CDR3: CASIGTDGSYGYTF. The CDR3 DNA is TGTGCCAGTATAGGGACAGACGGTAGCTATGGCTACACCTTC.

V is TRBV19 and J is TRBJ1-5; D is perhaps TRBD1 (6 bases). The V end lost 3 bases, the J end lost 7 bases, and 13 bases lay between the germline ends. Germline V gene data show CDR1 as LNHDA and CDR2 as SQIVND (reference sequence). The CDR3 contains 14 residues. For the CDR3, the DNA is TGTGCCAGTAGTATGGGGCAGGGGATCCAGCCCCAGCATTTT. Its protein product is CASSMGQGIQPQHF.

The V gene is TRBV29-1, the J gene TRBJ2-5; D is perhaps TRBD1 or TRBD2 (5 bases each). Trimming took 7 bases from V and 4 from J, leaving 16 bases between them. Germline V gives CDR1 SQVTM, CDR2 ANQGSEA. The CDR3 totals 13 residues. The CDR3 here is CSAAWGRTETQYF. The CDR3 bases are TGCAGCGCGGCATGGGGGAGAACAGAGACCCAGTACTTC.

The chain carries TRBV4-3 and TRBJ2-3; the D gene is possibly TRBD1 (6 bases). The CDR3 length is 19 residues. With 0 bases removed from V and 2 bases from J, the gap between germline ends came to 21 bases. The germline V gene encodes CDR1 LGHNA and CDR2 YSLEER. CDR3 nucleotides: TGCGCCAGCAGCCAAGAGGTGGGACACAGTGGGGCCTTCACAGATACGCAGTATTTT. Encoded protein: CASSQEVGHSGAFTDTQYF.